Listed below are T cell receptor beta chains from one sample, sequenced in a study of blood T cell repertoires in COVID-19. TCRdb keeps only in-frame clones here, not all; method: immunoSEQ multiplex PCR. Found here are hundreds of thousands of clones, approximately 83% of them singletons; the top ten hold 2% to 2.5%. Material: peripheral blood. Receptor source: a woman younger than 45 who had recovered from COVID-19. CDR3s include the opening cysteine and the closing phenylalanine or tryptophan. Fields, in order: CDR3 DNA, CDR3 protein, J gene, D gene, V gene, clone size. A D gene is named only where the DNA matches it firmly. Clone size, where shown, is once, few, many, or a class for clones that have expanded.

TGTGCCAGCAGCCCACTAATGGCGGTAGGAAACACCATATATTTT,CASSPLMAVGNTIYF,TRBJ1-3,NA,TRBV3-1/TRBV3-2,NA
TGTGCCAGTACGACAGTAAATAGCAATCAGCCCCAGCATTTT,CASTTVNSNQPQHF,TRBJ1-5,NA,TRBV19,NA
TGTGCCAGCAGCTTTTCGGGACGGGAGTCATACAATGAGCAGTTCTTC,CASSFSGRESYNEQFF,TRBJ2-1,NA,TRBV11-2,NA
TGTGCCAGCACAGGGGCGTACGAGCAGTACTTC,CASTGAYEQYF,TRBJ2-7,NA,TRBV28,few
TGTGCCAGCAGCAAGAAAGCTTTTAATTCACCCCTCCACTTT,CASSKKAFNSPLHF,TRBJ1-6,NA,TRBV21-1,NA
TGTGCCAGCAGCTTGGAGGGCGAGACCCAGTACTTC,CASSLEGETQYF,TRBJ2-5,NA,TRBV11-1,NA
TGTGCTAGTGTGGGCAGCTATGAAGCTTTCTTT,CASVGSYEAFF,TRBJ1-1,NA,TRBV12-5,NA
TGTGCCAGCAGCTTAGTCGGGGGAGGAGAAGAGACCCAGTACTTC,CASSLVGGGEETQYF,TRBJ2-5,NA,TRBV11-2,NA
TGTGCTAGTGCTCAGGACAGGGCTACCTACGAGCAGTACTTC,CASAQDRATYEQYF,TRBJ2-7,TRBD1,TRBV12-5,NA
TGTGCCAGCAGCCCCTCACTCAGCGGCGTACAAGAGACCCAGTACTTC,CASSPSLSGVQETQYF,TRBJ2-5,NA,TRBV9,NA
TGTGCTAGTGGTTTGGTAATTGGACAGTACACTGAAGCTTTCTTT,CASGLVIGQYTEAFF,TRBJ1-1,NA,TRBV12-5,NA
TGTGCCAGCAGCCCGGACAGGGGCTACAATGAGCAGTTCTTC,CASSPDRGYNEQFF,TRBJ2-1,TRBD1,TRBV27,NA
TGTGCCAGCAGGGCACGGGACAGGCCTAATCAGCCCCAGCATTTT,CASRARDRPNQPQHF,TRBJ1-5,TRBD1,TRBV28,NA
TGTGCCAGCAGCCAAGGGCTTTTGGGGGGCGAGCAGTACTTC,CASSQGLLGGEQYF,TRBJ2-7,NA,TRBV4-2,NA
TGCGCCAGTGGGACTGCGAAACTGGGGCCGGGGCAGTATTTT,CASGTAKLGPGQYF,TRBJ2-3,NA,TRBV10-2,NA
TGTGCCAGCAGCTTTCAGGGAAGGCACGAGCAGTACTTC,CASSFQGRHEQYF,TRBJ2-7,NA,TRBV7-2,once